This T cell receptor (beta chain) is drawn from a study of blood T cell repertoires in COVID-19. The wider study: The United States, Italy and Spain provided the acute and convalescent COVID-19 samples. From T cells, B-cell-depleted T cells, or PBMCs came the material, which was cDNA or gDNA.

TCRdb keeps only in-frame clones here, not all; method: immunoSEQ multiplex PCR. The table lists over 70,000 clones, over 80% of them singletons. Worth noting for this clone: The junction departs from the called germline gene at one end, perhaps through a read error. Distinct nucleotide sequences in the sample also encode this CDR3.

CDR3 length: 15 amino acids. Germline V CDR1 and CDR2: MNHEY, SVGAGI. V gene TRBV6-5 combines with J gene TRBJ1-3; the match to TRBD1 covers 8 bases. This sequence originates from a human donor in a cohort sampled during active COVID-19. The sample was peripheral blood. CDR3 bases: TGCGCCTCGTTGTCGACAGGGGTGGCTGGAAACACCATATATTTT. Amino acid sequence: CASLSTGVAGNTIYF.